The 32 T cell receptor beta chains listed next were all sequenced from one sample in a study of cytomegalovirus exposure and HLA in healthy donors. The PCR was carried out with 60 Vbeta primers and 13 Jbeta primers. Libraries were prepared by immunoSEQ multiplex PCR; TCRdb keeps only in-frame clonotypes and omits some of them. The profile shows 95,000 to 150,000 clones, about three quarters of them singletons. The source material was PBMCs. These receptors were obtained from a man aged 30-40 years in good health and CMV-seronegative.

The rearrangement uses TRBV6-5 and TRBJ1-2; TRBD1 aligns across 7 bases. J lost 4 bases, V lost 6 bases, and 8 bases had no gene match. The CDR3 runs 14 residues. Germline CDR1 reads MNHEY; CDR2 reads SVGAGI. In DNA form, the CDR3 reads TGTGCCAGCAGCCCAACGGGACAGCGCTATGGCTACACCTTC. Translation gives CASSPTGQRYGYTF.

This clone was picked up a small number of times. CDR3 sequence (DNA): TGTGCCAGCAGCTTGGGGGGGACTAGAAACACCATATATTTT. This codes for CASSLGGTRNTIYF. The V and J genes are TRBV7-2 and TRBJ1-3; D might be TRBD1 (5 bases). Germline V gene lookup returns CDR1 SGHTA and CDR2 FQGNSA. V lost 3 bases, J lost 5 bases, and 11 bases lay in between. The CDR3 sequence is 14 residues long.

The CDR3 reads CASRGGQGKNEQFF. DNA for the CDR3: TGTGCCAGTAGGGGGGGACAGGGCAAAAATGAGCAGTTCTTC. V and J are TRBV19 and TRBJ2-1; 9 nucleotides align to TRBD1. The germline V gene encodes CDR1 LNHDA and CDR2 SQIVND (reference sequence). The V and J ends lost 6 bases and 7 bases, in that order; junction bases with no gene match: 7. This CDR3 region has 14 residues.

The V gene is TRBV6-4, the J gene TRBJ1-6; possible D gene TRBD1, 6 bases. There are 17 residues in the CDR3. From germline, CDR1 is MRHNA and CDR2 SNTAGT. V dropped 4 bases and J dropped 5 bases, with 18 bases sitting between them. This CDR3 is CASSVGAQNRDNSPLHF. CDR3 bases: TGTGCCAGCAGTGTTGGGGCACAGAACAGGGATAATTCACCCCTCCACTTT.

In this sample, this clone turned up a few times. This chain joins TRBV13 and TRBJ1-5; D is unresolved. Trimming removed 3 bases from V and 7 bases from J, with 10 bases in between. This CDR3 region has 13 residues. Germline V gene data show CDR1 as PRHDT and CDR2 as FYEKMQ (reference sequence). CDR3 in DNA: TGTGCCAGCAGCTTGGGAGGTGGGCAGCCCCAGCATTTT. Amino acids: CASSLGGGQPQHF.

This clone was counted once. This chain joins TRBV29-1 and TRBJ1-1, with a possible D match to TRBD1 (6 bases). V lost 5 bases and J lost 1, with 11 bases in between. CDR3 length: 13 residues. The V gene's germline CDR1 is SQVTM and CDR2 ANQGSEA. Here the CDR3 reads CSVREGGNTEAFF. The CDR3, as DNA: TGCAGCGTTAGGGAGGGGGGGAACACTGAAGCTTTCTTT.

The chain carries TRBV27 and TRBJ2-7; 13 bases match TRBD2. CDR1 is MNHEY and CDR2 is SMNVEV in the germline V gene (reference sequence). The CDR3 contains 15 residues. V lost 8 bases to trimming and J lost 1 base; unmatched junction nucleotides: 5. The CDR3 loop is CASGPGLAGSYEQYF. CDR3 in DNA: TGTGCCAGCGGCCCGGGACTAGCGGGATCCTACGAGCAGTACTTC.

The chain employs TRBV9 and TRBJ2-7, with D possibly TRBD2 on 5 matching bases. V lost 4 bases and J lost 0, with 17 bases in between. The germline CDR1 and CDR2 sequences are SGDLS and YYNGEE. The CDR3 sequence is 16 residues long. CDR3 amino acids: CASSPGGTASSYEQYF. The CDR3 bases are TGTGCCAGCAGCCCAGGAGGAACGGCGAGCTCCTACGAGCAGTACTTC.

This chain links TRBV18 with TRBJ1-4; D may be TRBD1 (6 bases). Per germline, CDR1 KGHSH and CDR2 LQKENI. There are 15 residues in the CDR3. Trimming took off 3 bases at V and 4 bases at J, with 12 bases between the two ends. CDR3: CASSPFTGYNEKLFF. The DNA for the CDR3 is TGTGCCAGCTCACCCTTTACAGGGTATAATGAAAAACTGTTTTTT.

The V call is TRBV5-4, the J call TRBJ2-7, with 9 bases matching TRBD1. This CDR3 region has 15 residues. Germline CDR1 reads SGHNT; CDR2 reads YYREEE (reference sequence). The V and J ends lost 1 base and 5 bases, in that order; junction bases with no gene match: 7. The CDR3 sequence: CASSLFGTGQDEQYF. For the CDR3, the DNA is TGTGCCAGCAGCTTGTTCGGGACAGGGCAAGACGAGCAGTACTTC.

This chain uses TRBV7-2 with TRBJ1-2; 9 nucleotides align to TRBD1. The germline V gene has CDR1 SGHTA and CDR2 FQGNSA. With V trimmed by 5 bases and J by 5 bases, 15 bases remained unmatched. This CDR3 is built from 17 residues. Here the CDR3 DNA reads TGTGCCAGCAGCCCCGACAGGGGGGGATCTTTCTATTATGGCTACACCTTC. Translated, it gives CASSPDRGGSFYYGYTF. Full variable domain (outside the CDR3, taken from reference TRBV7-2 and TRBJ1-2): GAGVSQSPSNKVTEKGKDVELRCDPISGHTALYWYRQSLGQGLEFLIYFQGNSAPDKSGLPSDRFSAERTGGSVSTLTIQRTQQEDSAVYLCASSPDRGGSFYYGYTFGSGTRLTVV.

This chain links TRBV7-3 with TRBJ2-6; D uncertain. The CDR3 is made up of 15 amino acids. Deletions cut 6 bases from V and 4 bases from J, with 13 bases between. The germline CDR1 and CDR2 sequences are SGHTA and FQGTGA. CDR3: CASSYWADGANVLTF. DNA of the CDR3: TGTGCCAGCAGTTACTGGGCAGACGGGGCCAACGTCCTGACTTTC.

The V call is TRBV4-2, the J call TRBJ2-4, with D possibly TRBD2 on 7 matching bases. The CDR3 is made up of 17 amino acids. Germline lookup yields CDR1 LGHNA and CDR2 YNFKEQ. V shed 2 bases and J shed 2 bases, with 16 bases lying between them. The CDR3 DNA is TGTGCCAGCAGCCAATCCGGGGGGCGGGGATCCAAAAACATTCAGTACTTC. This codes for CASSQSGGRGSKNIQYF.

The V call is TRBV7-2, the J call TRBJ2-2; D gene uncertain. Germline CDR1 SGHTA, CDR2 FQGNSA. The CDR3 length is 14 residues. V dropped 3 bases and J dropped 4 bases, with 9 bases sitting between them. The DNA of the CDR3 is TGTGCCAGCAGCTTCCCCCGTATCACCGGGGAGCTGTTTTTT. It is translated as CASSFPRITGELFF.

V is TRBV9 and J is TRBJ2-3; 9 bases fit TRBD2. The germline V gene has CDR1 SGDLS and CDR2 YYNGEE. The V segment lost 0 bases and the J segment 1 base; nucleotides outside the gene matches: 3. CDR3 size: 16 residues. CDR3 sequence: CASSVGLAGRTDTQYF. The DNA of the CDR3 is TGTGCCAGCAGCGTAGGGCTAGCGGGGCGCACAGATACGCAGTATTTT.

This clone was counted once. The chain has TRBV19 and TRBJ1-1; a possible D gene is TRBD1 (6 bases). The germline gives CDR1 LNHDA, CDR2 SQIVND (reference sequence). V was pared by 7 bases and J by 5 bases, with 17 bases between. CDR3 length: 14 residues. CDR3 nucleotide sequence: TGTGCCAGTATGCGGACAGAAGTCGTGACTGAAGCTTTCTTT. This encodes CASMRTEVVTEAFF.

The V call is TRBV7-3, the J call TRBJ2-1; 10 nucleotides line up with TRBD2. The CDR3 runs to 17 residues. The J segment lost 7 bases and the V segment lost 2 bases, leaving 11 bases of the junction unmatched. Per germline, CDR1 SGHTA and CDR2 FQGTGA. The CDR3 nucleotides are TGTGCCAGCAGCTTATGGACTAGCGGTTCCTTGGGGAATGAGCAGTTCTTC. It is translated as CASSLWTSGSLGNEQFF.

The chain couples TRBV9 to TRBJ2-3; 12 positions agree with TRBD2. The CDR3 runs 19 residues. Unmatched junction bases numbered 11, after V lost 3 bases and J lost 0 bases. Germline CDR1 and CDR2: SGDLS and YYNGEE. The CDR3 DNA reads TGTGCCAGCAGCGCCCTTCCGACTAGCGGGGGAGCTAGCACAGATACGCAGTATTTT. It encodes CASSALPTSGGASTDTQYF. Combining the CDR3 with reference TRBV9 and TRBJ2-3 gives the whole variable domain DSGVTQTPKHLITATGQRVTLRCSPRSGDLSVYWYQQSLDQGLQFLIQYYNGEERAKGNILERFSAQQFPDLHSELNLSSLELGDSALYFCASSALPTSGGASTDTQYFGPGTRLTVL.

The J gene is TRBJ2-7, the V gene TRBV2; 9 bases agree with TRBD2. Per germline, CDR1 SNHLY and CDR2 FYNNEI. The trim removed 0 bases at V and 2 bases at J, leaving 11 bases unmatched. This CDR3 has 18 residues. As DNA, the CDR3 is TGTGCCAGCAGTGAAGCCCCGGGACTAGCCGGCATCCCCTACGAGCAGTACTTC. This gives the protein CASSEAPGLAGIPYEQYF. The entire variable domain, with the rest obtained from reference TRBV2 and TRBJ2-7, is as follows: EPEVTQTPSHQVTQMGQEVILRCVPISNHLYFYWYRQILGQKVEFLVSFYNNEISEKSEIFDDQFSVERPDGSNFTLKIRSTKLEDSAMYFCASSEAPGLAGIPYEQYFGPGTRLTVT.

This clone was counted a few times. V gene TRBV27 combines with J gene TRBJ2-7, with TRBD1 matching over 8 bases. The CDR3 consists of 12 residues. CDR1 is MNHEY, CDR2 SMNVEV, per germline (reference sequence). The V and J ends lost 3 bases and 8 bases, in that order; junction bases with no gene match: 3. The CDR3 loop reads CASSLDRAQQYF. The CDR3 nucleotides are TGTGCCAGCAGTTTGGACAGGGCTCAGCAGTACTTC.

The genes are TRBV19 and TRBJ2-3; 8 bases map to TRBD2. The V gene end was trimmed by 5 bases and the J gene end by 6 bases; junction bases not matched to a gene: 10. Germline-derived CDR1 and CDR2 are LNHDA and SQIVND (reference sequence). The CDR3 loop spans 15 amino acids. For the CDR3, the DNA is TGTGCCAGTAGTGTCGGACTAGCCGTGTCGGATACGCAGTATTTT. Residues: CASSVGLAVSDTQYF.

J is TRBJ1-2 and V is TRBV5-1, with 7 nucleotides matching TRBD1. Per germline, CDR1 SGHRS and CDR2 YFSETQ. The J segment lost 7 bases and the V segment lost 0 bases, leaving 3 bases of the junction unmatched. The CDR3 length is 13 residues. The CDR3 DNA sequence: TGCGCCAGCAGCTTGGAAGGGACAGCTGGCTACACCTTC. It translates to CASSLEGTAGYTF.

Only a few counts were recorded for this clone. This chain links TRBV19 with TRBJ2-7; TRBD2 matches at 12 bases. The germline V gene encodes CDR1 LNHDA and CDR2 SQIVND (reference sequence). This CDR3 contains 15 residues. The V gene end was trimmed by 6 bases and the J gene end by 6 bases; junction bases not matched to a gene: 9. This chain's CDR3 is CASSVKTSGSGEQYF. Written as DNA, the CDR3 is TGTGCCAGTAGCGTCAAGACTAGCGGGAGCGGCGAGCAGTACTTC. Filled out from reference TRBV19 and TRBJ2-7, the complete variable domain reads DGGITQSPKYLFRKEGQNVTLSCEQNLNHDAMYWYRQDPGQGLRLIYYSQIVNDFQKGDIAEGYSVSREKKESFPLTVTSAQKNPTAFYLCASSVKTSGSGEQYFGPGTRLTVT.

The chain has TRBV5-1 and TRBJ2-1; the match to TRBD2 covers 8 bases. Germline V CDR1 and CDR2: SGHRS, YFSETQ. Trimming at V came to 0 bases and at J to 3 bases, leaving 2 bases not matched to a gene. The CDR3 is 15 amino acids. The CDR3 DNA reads TGCGCCAGCAGCTTGGACGGGGGGGTCTACAATGAGCAGTTCTTC. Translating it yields CASSLDGGVYNEQFF.

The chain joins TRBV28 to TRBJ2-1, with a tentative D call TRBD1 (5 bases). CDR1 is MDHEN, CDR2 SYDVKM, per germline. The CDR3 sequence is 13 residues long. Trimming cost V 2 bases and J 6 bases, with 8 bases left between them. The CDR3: CASSLRRVNEQFF. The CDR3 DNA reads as TGTGCCAGCAGTTTACGCAGGGTCAATGAGCAGTTCTTC.

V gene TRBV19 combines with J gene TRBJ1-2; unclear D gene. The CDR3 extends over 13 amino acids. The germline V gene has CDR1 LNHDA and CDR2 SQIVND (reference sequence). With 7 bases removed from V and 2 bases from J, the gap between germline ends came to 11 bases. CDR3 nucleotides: TGTGCCAGTATGCCGGAGCTCAACTATGGCTACACCTTC. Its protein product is CASMPELNYGYTF.

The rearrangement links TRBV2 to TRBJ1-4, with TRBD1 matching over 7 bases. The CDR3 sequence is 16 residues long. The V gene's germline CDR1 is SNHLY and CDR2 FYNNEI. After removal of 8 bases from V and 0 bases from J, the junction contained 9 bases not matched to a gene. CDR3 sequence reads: CASDRTGNTTNEKLFF. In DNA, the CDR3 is TGTGCCAGCGACCGGACAGGAAACACAACTAATGAAAAACTGTTTTTT.

CDR3: CASSPLGQGDDGELFF. The DNA for the CDR3 is TGTGCCAGCAGCCCGTTGGGACAGGGGGACGACGGGGAGCTGTTTTTT. This chain connects TRBV6-4 to TRBJ2-2; TRBD1 aligns across 11 bases. Trimming at V came to 6 bases and at J to 7 bases, leaving 10 bases not matched to a gene. Germline V gene data show CDR1 as MRHNA and CDR2 as SNTAGT. The CDR3 totals 16 residues.

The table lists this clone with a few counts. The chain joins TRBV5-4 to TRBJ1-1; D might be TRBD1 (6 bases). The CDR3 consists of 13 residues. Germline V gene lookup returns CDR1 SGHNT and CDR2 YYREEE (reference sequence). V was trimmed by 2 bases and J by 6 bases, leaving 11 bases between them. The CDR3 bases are TGTGCCAGCAGCTTACAGACAGGCGCTGAAGCTTTCTTT. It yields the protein CASSLQTGAEAFF.

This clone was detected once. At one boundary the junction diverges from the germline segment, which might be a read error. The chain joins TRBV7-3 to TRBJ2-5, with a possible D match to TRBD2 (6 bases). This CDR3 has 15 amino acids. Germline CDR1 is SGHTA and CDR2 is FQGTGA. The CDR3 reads CVSSLVEGPIETQYF. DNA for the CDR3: TGTGTCAGCAGCTTAGTGGAGGGACCCATAGAGACCCAGTACTTC.

The CDR3 nucleotides read TGTGCCAGCAGTTTTAAGGGGGTCAGCTATGGCTACACCTTC. This translates into CASSFKGVSYGYTF. This chain uses TRBV27 with TRBJ1-2; D is perhaps TRBD1 (6 bases). Between the trimmed V and J ends, which lost 3 bases and 4 bases, there was a span of 12 bases. The CDR3 is made up of 14 amino acids. Germline V gives CDR1 MNHEY, CDR2 SMNVEV (reference sequence).

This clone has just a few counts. CDR3 bases: TGTGCCAGCAGCTTGGATCAGAACACTGAAGCTTTCTTT. Protein product: CASSLDQNTEAFF. The rearrangement links TRBV5-4 to TRBJ1-1; D is uncertain. Between the trimmed V and J ends, which lost 0 bases and 1 base, there was a span of 4 bases. Germline V gene sequence: CDR1 SGHNT, CDR2 YYREEE (reference sequence). This CDR3 region has 13 residues.